These 23 T cell receptor beta chains share one sample of origin, sequenced in a study of T-cell memory formation after mild COVID-19. MiXCR, run by TCRdb on the 5' RACE reads, gives a single entry per CDR3 protein. The sample consists of about 58,000 distinct CDR3 sequences, about a quarter of them appearing once. The sample was PBMCs or a T cell subset sorted from them (not recorded which). The receptors were sampled from a man younger than 30 who had mild COVID-19 (a few samples of this study predate the infection). Cell type and time point are not known.

This clonotype was detected only a few times. This rearrangement joins TRBV7-8 to TRBJ2-3; tentatively, D is TRBD2 (5 bases). V lost 5 bases, J lost 4 bases, and 16 bases lay in between. Germline values: CDR1 SGHVS, CDR2 FQNEAQ. This CDR3 region has 15 residues. Written as DNA, the CDR3 is TGTGCCAGCAGCCCCGGGGTTAGTGGGTCAGATACGCAGTATTTT. This translates into CASSPGVSGSDTQYF.

J is TRBJ2-2 and V is TRBV7-6; TRBD2 agrees at 10 bases. The J segment lost 4 bases and the V segment lost 5 bases, leaving 7 bases of the junction unmatched. The CDR3 spans 16 residues. CDR1 and CDR2 from the germline V gene are SGHVS and FNYEAQ. In DNA form, the CDR3 reads TGTGCCAGCAGCCGAATAGCGGGGGGAAGCACCGGGGAGCTGTTTTTT. This sequence encodes CASSRIAGGSTGELFF.

This chain joins TRBV21-1 and TRBJ2-2; TRBD1, the table's D call, lacks a check against the DNA. TRBV21-1 is described as a pseudogene. CDR3 length equals 16 residues. As DNA, the CDR3 is TGTGCCAGCAGCCCCCGGACAGTTTCGAACACCGGGGAGCTGTTTTTT. Translating gives CASSPRTVSNTGELFF.

V usage is TRBV12-3 or TRBV12-4 and J usage is TRBJ2-2; tentatively, D is TRBD2 (5 bases). The CDR3 totals 14 residues. V lost 4 bases and J lost 1, with 7 bases in between. The CDR3 nucleotides are TGTGCCAGCAGTTACCGGGGGAACACCGGGGAGCTGTTTTTT. Protein product: CASSYRGNTGELFF.

This sequence joins TRBV4-1 and TRBJ2-7; D unclear. This CDR3 has 17 amino acids. V lost 6 bases to trimming and J lost 4 bases, with 25 bases between them. Germline V gene data show CDR1 as MGHRA and CDR2 as YSYEKL. The CDR3 spells CASSPNPDWTYLYEQYF. The CDR3 DNA follows: TGCGCCAGCAGTCCTAACCCTGACTGGACCTACTTGTACGAGCAGTACTTC.

This clonotype was recorded a few times. The chain links TRBV7-2 to TRBJ2-5; no reliable D call. Germline CDR1 reads SGHTA; CDR2 reads FQGNSA. The CDR3 length is 16 residues. The V end lost 0 bases, the J end lost 1 base, and 12 bases lay between the germline ends. In DNA, the CDR3 is TGTGCCAGCAGCTTAGCGCTTGGGATGCCCCAAGAGACCCAGTACTTC. Translated: CASSLALGMPQETQYF. Drawing the rest from reference TRBV7-2 and TRBJ2-5, the complete variable domain is GAGVSQSPSNKVTEKGKDVELRCDPISGHTALYWYRQSLGQGLEFLIYFQGNSAPDKSGLPSDRFSAERTGGSVSTLTIQRTQQEDSAVYLCASSLALGMPQETQYFGPGTRLLVL.

The rearrangement uses TRBV4-1 and TRBJ1-1; 8 nucleotides agree with TRBD1. Germline V lookup: CDR1 MGHRA, CDR2 YSYEKL. This CDR3 is built from 15 residues. J was trimmed by 1 base and V by 4 bases; bases with no gene match: 5. The CDR3 reads CASSLGQGSNTEAFF. Written as DNA, the CDR3 is TGCGCCAGCAGCCTTGGACAGGGTTCGAACACTGAAGCTTTCTTT.

The CDR3 DNA follows: TGTGCCACCAGTGATACCGGGCCCAATGAGCAGTTCTTC. Residues: CATSDTGPNEQFF. The chain has TRBV24-1 and TRBJ2-1; no definite D call. In germline, CDR1 is KGHDR, CDR2 SFDVKD. The CDR3 consists of 13 residues. Trimming took off 3 bases at V and 6 bases at J, with 8 bases between the two ends.

This clonotype was picked up a small number of times. The chain uses TRBV6-2 or TRBV6-3 and TRBJ2-7; TRBD1 agrees at 7 bases. J was trimmed by 7 bases and V by 0 bases; bases with no gene match: 3. This CDR3 contains 13 residues. Germline values: CDR1 MNHEY, CDR2 SVGEGT. CDR3 nucleotide sequence: TGTGCCAGCAGTTACTCCCCAGGGGGAGAGCAGTACTTC. The encoded protein is CASSYSPGGEQYF.

This clonotype was detected a few times. J is TRBJ2-3 and V is TRBV3-1, with D uncertain. Deletions cut 4 bases from V and 1 base from J, with 9 bases between. Germline assignment: CDR1 LGHDT and CDR2 YNNKEL (reference sequence). The CDR3 is 14 amino acids. For the CDR3, the DNA is TGTGCCAGCAGCCGCCGAGGCCGCACAGATACGCAGTATTTT. It is translated as CASSRRGRTDTQYF.

This clonotype counts as medium-sized. The V gene is TRBV6-1, the J gene TRBJ1-2; the D gene is possibly TRBD1 (6 bases). Germline lookup yields CDR1 MNHNS and CDR2 SASEGT. Trimming cost V 6 bases and J 6 bases, with 11 bases left between them. The CDR3 extends over 12 amino acids. For the CDR3, the DNA is TGTGCCAGCAGAGAGGGGGGACATGGCTACACCTTC. This encodes CASREGGHGYTF.

V gene TRBV11-2 combines with J gene TRBJ1-1; no firm D call. The CDR3 extends over 13 amino acids. From germline, CDR1 is SGHAT and CDR2 FQNNGV. V was shortened by 1 base and J by 5 bases, with 8 bases between the two germline ends. Here the CDR3 DNA reads TGTGCCAGCAGCTTAGCGAGTGAAACTGAAGCTTTCTTT. Translated, it gives CASSLASETEAFF.

This clonotype qualifies as medium-sized. J is TRBJ2-5 and V is TRBV4-1; unclear D gene. V lost 4 bases to trimming and J lost 5 bases, with 17 bases between them. The CDR3 length is 15 residues. The germline CDR1 and CDR2 sequences are MGHRA and YSYEKL. CDR3 sequence reads: CASSRSTSGSETQYF. Here the CDR3 DNA reads TGCGCCAGCAGCCGTAGTACCAGTGGATCGGAGACCCAGTACTTC.

On this clonotype: A read error may be the cause here, since a much bigger clone is one base away. The CDR3 is CASSLGRNQPQHF. CDR3 DNA sequence: TGTGCCAGCAGTTTGGGTAGGAATCAGCCCCAGCATTTT. The chain combines TRBV27 with TRBJ1-5; D unresolved. Germline V lookup: CDR1 MNHEY, CDR2 SMNVEV (reference sequence). Trimming pared 3 bases from V and 4 bases from J, leaving 7 bases between. This CDR3 is 13 amino acids long.

This clonotype was recorded a few times. The chain uses TRBV5-1 and TRBJ1-2; D remains ambiguous. Trimming took 4 bases from V and 4 from J, leaving 17 bases between them. Germline V lookup: CDR1 SGHRS, CDR2 YFSETQ. CDR3 length equals 15 residues. The CDR3 sequence: CASSPDASRIYGYTF. CDR3 in DNA: TGCGCCAGCAGCCCGGACGCGAGCAGGATCTATGGCTACACCTTC. The full variable domain, with the rest looked up from reference TRBV5-1 and TRBJ1-2, is KAGVTQTPRYLIKTRGQQVTLSCSPISGHRSVSWYQQTPGQGLQFLFEYFSETQRNKGNFPGRFSGRQFSNSRSEMNVSTLELGDSALYLCASSPDASRIYGYTFGSGTRLTVV.

This clonotype was counted between two and nine times. V is TRBV3-1 and J is TRBJ1-4, with a weak D call TRBD1 (6 bases). V lost 1 base and J lost 1, with 10 bases in between. CDR3 length equals 16 residues. Germline values: CDR1 LGHDT, CDR2 YNNKEL (reference sequence). CDR3 protein: CASSQAGGRTNEKLFF. CDR3 sequence (DNA): TGTGCCAGCAGCCAAGCTGGGGGGCGAACTAATGAAAAACTGTTTTTT.

V and J are TRBV25-1 and TRBJ2-5; 12 nucleotides agree with TRBD2. The CDR3 runs 16 residues. V lost 3 bases to trimming and J lost 2 bases; unmatched junction nucleotides: 4. Germline V gives CDR1 MGHDK, CDR2 SYGVNS. The CDR3 coding sequence is TGTGCCAGCAGTGATGCCCTAGCGGGGGGGCAAGAGACCCAGTACTTC. Its protein is CASSDALAGGQETQYF.

This clonotype was recorded only once. The V gene is TRBV7-2, the J gene TRBJ1-2; D may be TRBD1 (5 bases). This CDR3 has 13 residues. Germline loops: CDR1 SGHTA, CDR2 FQGNSA. Trimming stripped 5 bases from V and 8 bases from J, with 15 bases between. DNA of the CDR3: TGTGCCAGCAGCCCCGGGACCCTGGAAGGCTACACCTTC. This encodes CASSPGTLEGYTF.

The genes are TRBV20-1 and TRBJ2-1; TRBD2 matches 7 bases. From germline, CDR1 is DFQATT and CDR2 SNEGSKA (reference sequence). Trimming removed 5 bases from V and 8 bases from J; junction bases left unmatched: 3. The CDR3 has 11 residues. The CDR3 sequence is CSALSGDEQFF. The CDR3, as DNA: TGCAGTGCTCTCAGCGGGGATGAGCAGTTCTTC.

The table lists this clonotype with a few counts. CDR3 amino acids: CSVVPPGAGYEGLQQFF. CDR3 in DNA: TGCAGCGTTGTCCCCCCCGGGGCAGGGTACGAGGGCTTGCAGCAGTTCTTC. J is TRBJ2-1 and V is TRBV29-1; D is perhaps TRBD1 or TRBD2 (5 bases each). Trimming stripped 4 bases from V and 11 bases from J, with 30 bases between. This CDR3 has 17 amino acids. Looked up from germline, CDR1 is SQVTM and CDR2 is ANQGSEA.

This clonotype was observed a handful of times. The chain links TRBV4-1 to TRBJ2-3; maybe TRBD2 (5 bases). Trimming left V 5 bases short and J 4 bases short, with 19 bases between. The CDR3 has 16 residues. CDR1 MGHRA and CDR2 YSYEKL come from the germline V gene. The CDR3 sequence is CASSSPRAGNPDTQYF. CDR3 nucleotides: TGCGCCAGCAGCTCGCCCCGGGCCGGGAACCCAGATACGCAGTATTTT.

This clonotype turned up a few times. This sequence joins TRBV6-5 and TRBJ2-5; a possible D gene is TRBD2 (6 bases). The CDR3 has 16 amino acids. Germline V lookup: CDR1 MNHEY, CDR2 SVGAGI. V was shortened by 7 bases and J by 1 base, with 19 bases between the two germline ends. CDR3 coding DNA: TGTGCCAGCACTAGAATGGAGGGTCCTTCCCAAGAGACCCAGTACTTC. This codes for CASTRMEGPSQETQYF.

This clonotype was found many times. The chain combines TRBV12-3 or TRBV12-4 with TRBJ2-3, with TRBD2 as a possible D gene (5 bases). This CDR3 contains 12 residues. V was cut by 3 bases and J by 5 bases, with 6 bases left in between. CDR3 sequence (DNA): TGTGCCAGCAGTTTGGCGGGAGATACGCAGTATTTT. This gives the protein CASSLAGDTQYF.